These 9 T cell receptor beta chains came from one sample sequenced in a study of blood T cells in healthy people across ages. Sample-barcoded 5' priming and a J-beta primer mix drove a second PCR of 7 to 11 cycles. In TCRdb, the 5' RACE reads were re-called with MiXCR into one record per CDR3 protein. The table lists some 800,000 distinct CDR3 sequences, just under 25% of them singletons. The same data also went into a second study, on T cells of mothers and their children.

Sample: blood. The receptors come from a boy aged 5-17 years in good health.

The chain joins TRBV20-1 to TRBJ1-4, with D unclear. Germline CDR1 is DFQATT and CDR2 is SNEGSKA (reference sequence). V gave up 3 bases and J gave up 3 bases, with 5 bases separating them. There are 12 residues in the CDR3. The CDR3 here is CSAREPNEKLFF. The CDR3 DNA follows: TGCAGTGCTAGGGAGCCTAATGAAAAACTGTTTTTT.

With regard to this clonotype: The germline gene is not matched at one end of the junction; a read error may be the cause. V gene TRBV7-7 combines with J gene TRBJ2-5; TRBD1 or TRBD2 may be the D gene (5 bases each). Germline CDR1 and CDR2: SSHAT and FNYEAQ (reference sequence). CDR3 length: 16 amino acids. CDR3 loop: CASSLGLSGPQETQYF. The CDR3 nucleotides are TGTGCTAGCAGCTTAGGACTGTCGGGGCCTCAAGAGACCCAGTACTTC.

V is TRBV27 and J is TRBJ2-7, with D maybe TRBD1 (5 bases). This CDR3 has 14 residues. V shed 3 bases and J shed 4 bases, with 13 bases lying between them. Per the germline V gene, CDR1 is MNHEY and CDR2 is SMNVEV (reference sequence). CDR3 protein: CASSFSREGYEQYF. The CDR3 DNA reads as TGTGCCAGCAGTTTCAGCAGGGAAGGGTACGAGCAGTACTTC.

The CDR3 DNA follows: TGTGCCAGCAGCCTACAGGGGCGCGGTGAAAAACTGTTTTTT. Translation: CASSLQGRGEKLFF. The rearrangement links TRBV12-3 or TRBV12-4 to TRBJ1-4, with 7 bases matching TRBD1. The trim removed 6 bases at V and 7 bases at J, leaving 8 bases unmatched. The CDR3 loop spans 14 amino acids.

The genes are TRBV7-8 and TRBJ2-2; D is perhaps TRBD2 (5 bases). V lost 2 bases and J 2 bases, leaving 18 bases between the germline ends. CDR1 SGHVS and CDR2 FQNEAQ come from the germline V gene. The CDR3 contains 18 residues. This CDR3 is CASSLFFSATLNTGELFF. The CDR3 region has the DNA TGTGCCAGCAGCTTATTCTTTAGCGCCACCCTCAACACCGGGGAGCTGTTTTTT. The variable domain in full, completed from reference TRBV7-8 and TRBJ2-2, reads GAGVSQSPRYKVAKRGQDVALRCDPISGHVSLFWYQQALGQGPEFLTYFQNEAQLDKSGLPSDRFFAERPEGSVSTLKIQRTQQEDSAVYLCASSLFFSATLNTGELFFGEGSRLTVL.

The chain links TRBV29-1 to TRBJ2-1; the match to TRBD1 covers 9 bases. The CDR3 has 13 residues. V was clipped by 6 bases and J by 8 bases; unmatched bases: 8. Germline lookup yields CDR1 SQVTM and CDR2 ANQGSEA. The DNA for the CDR3 is TGCAGCGTCGGACAGGGGATGGGCTATGAGCAGTTCTTC. It codes for CSVGQGMGYEQFF.

The chain carries TRBV5-1 and TRBJ1-1, with a tentative D call TRBD1 (6 bases). The CDR3 sequence is 15 residues long. The germline V and J ends were trimmed by 3 bases and 0 bases, with 12 bases remaining between them. The germline V gene has CDR1 SGHRS and CDR2 YFSETQ. CDR3 amino acids: CASSSDSSMNTEAFF. DNA for the CDR3: TGCGCCAGCAGCTCGGACAGCAGCATGAACACTGAAGCTTTCTTT.

The J gene is TRBJ2-3, the V gene TRBV5-1; no firm D call. CDR1 SGHRS and CDR2 YFSETQ come from the germline V gene. V was trimmed by 5 bases and J by 0 bases, leaving 7 bases between them. This CDR3 spans 13 amino acids. This chain's CDR3 is CASRDPSTDTQYF. Written as DNA, the CDR3 is TGCGCCAGCAGAGACCCTAGCACAGATACGCAGTATTTT.

The sample holds a few counts of this clonotype. The chain employs TRBV13 and TRBJ1-1; 7 nucleotides align to TRBD1. Germline V CDR1 and CDR2: PRHDT, FYEKMQ (reference sequence). The CDR3 is 15 amino acids. With V trimmed by 5 bases and J by 1 base, 7 bases remained unmatched. The CDR3 DNA reads as TGTGCCAGCAGCGACGGGGACAGAGAGAACACTGAAGCTTTCTTT. Protein: CASSDGDRENTEAFF.